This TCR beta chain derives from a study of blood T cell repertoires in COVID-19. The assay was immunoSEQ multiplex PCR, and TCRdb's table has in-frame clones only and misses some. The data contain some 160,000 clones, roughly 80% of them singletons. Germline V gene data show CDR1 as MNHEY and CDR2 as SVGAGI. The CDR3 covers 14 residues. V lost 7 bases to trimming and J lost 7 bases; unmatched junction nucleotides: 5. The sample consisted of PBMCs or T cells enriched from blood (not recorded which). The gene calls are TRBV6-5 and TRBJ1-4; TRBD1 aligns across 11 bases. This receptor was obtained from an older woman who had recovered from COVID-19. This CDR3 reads CASNTGTGGEKLFF. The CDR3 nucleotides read TGTGCCAGCAATACCGGGACAGGGGGTGAAAAACTGTTTTTT.